The rows below give T cell receptor beta chains drawn from one sample of a study of cytomegalovirus exposure and HLA in healthy donors. Data came from immunoSEQ multiplex PCR; TCRdb stores just in-frame clones and leaves some out. The sample includes around 83,000 clones, roughly 73% seen only once; the top ten take 4.4%. Sequencing was performed on PBMCs. Every receptor here comes from a male donor in good health and CMV-seropositive. Each CDR3 is given without its conserved first and last residue. Each record gives: V gene, clone size, J gene, CDR3 protein. Some rows have no size entry. The others give once, few or many, or a class for an expanded clone.

V: TRBV14
size: NA
J: TRBJ2-7
CDR3: ASSQGSGFSYEQY

V: TRBV28
size: NA
J: TRBJ1-5
CDR3: ASRPETGAYSNQPQH

V: TRBV7-9
size: NA
J: TRBJ1-3
CDR3: ASRYQGNTIY

V: TRBV4-1
size: few
J: TRBJ2-1
CDR3: ASSQVGGRSSYNEQF

V: TRBV27
size: NA
J: TRBJ1-2
CDR3: ASSFGRGYGYT

V: TRBV30
size: NA
J: TRBJ2-1
CDR3: AWSVLAANEQF

V: TRBV5-1
size: NA
J: TRBJ2-7
CDR3: ASSLEITGGSSYEQY

V: TRBV19
size: few
J: TRBJ2-1
CDR3: ASSIDVFTSGNEQF

V: TRBV7-8
size: once
J: TRBJ2-1
CDR3: ASSVAGASYNEQF

V: TRBV28
size: NA
J: TRBJ2-1
CDR3: ASSLFGQGILDEQF

V: TRBV28
size: NA
J: TRBJ1-1
CDR3: ASTYQRARGEAF

V: TRBV7-2
size: NA
J: TRBJ2-5
CDR3: ASSLEVRAKETQY

V: TRBV2
size: NA
J: TRBJ1-1
CDR3: ASSGRVRKTTEAF

V: TRBV9
size: NA
J: TRBJ2-7
CDR3: ASSVGLNSPSEQY

V: TRBV5-1
size: NA
J: TRBJ2-1
CDR3: ASSSGQGYNEQF